The 9 T cell receptor beta chains listed next were all sequenced from one sample in a study of blood T cell repertoires in COVID-19. TCRdb's copy holds only in-frame clones and misses some; the assay was immunoSEQ multiplex PCR. The data contain around 16,000 clones, roughly 87% of them singletons. Sequencing was done on a sample of peripheral blood. The source of these receptors is a human donor in a cohort sampled during active COVID-19.

The chain recombines TRBV4-1 with TRBJ1-6, with a possible D match to TRBD1 (5 bases). CDR1 MGHRA and CDR2 YSYEKL come from the germline V gene. The CDR3 consists of 16 residues. Trimming stripped 0 bases from V and 10 bases from J, with 16 bases between. The CDR3 loop is CASSQETTSGGSPLHF. The CDR3 region has the DNA TGCGCCAGCAGCCAAGAAACGACATCTGGGGGGTCACCCCTCCACTTT.

The V and J genes are TRBV5-6 and TRBJ2-7; D perhaps matches TRBD2 (5 bases). V was cut by 0 bases and J by 7 bases, with 8 bases left in between. This CDR3 has 12 amino acids. The germline gives CDR1 SGHDT, CDR2 YYEEEE. CDR3 coding DNA: TGTGCCAGCAGCTTGGCAGGAGGAGAGCAGTACTTC. Translation: CASSLAGGEQYF. The complete variable domain, with remaining parts taken from reference TRBV5-6 and TRBJ2-7, reads DAGVTQSPTHLIKTRGQQVTLRCSPKSGHDTVSWYQQALGQGPQFIFQYYEEEERQRGNFPDRFSGHQFPNYSSELNVNALLLGDSALYLCASSLAGGEQYFGPGTRLTVT.

The J gene is TRBJ2-5, the V gene TRBV24-1; D may be TRBD1 (5 bases). Trimming took off 3 bases at V and 1 base at J, with 14 bases between the two ends. The CDR3 is 16 amino acids. Germline lookup yields CDR1 KGHDR and CDR2 SFDVKD. The CDR3 region is CATSDRETELQETQYF. CDR3 nucleotide sequence: TGTGCCACCAGTGATAGAGAGACAGAGCTCCAAGAGACCCAGTACTTC.

This chain connects TRBV4-3 to TRBJ2-3, with a tentative D call TRBD2 (5 bases). The germline CDR1 and CDR2 sequences are LGHNA and YSLEER. This CDR3 has 15 residues. V was clipped by 3 bases and J by 2 bases, with 12 bases between them. The CDR3 DNA follows: TGCGCCAGCAGCCACGAGTGGCTAGCCACAGATACGCAGTATTTT. Translated, it gives CASSHEWLATDTQYF.

This clone was observed a few times. The chain recombines TRBV5-6 with TRBJ1-3; no firm D call. Per the germline V gene, CDR1 is SGHDT and CDR2 is YYEEEE. This CDR3 is 12 amino acids long. Trimming removed 3 bases from V and 3 bases from J, with 4 bases in between. The CDR3 here is CASSYNGNTIYF. For the CDR3, the DNA is TGTGCCAGCAGCTACAATGGAAACACCATATATTTT. Drawing the rest from reference TRBV5-6 and TRBJ1-3, the complete variable domain is DAGVTQSPTHLIKTRGQQVTLRCSPKSGHDTVSWYQQALGQGPQFIFQYYEEEERQRGNFPDRFSGHQFPNYSSELNVNALLLGDSALYLCASSYNGNTIYFGEGSWLTVV.

The chain couples TRBV7-8 to TRBJ2-3, with D perhaps TRBD2 (5 bases). CDR3 length: 16 amino acids. The germline V gene has CDR1 SGHVS and CDR2 FQNEAQ. Trimming removed 1 base at V and 0 bases at J, with 11 bases between. The CDR3 DNA reads TGTGCCAGCAGCTTAGTTGGTCTAGCTAGCACAGATACGCAGTATTTT. Protein product: CASSLVGLASTDTQYF.

The chain has TRBV5-4 and TRBJ2-7, with 8 bases fitting TRBD2. CDR1 SGHNT and CDR2 YYREEE come from the germline V gene (reference sequence). The CDR3 length is 15 residues. V was clipped by 5 bases and J by 6 bases; unmatched bases: 13. CDR3 nucleotides: TGTGCCAGCAGAAACTACCGGGGGGGGCTGGGCGAGCAGTACTTC. Amino acid sequence: CASRNYRGGLGEQYF.

In regard to this clone: One end of the junction varies from germline; a read error may be responsible. The same CDR3 is also encoded by other DNA sequences in this sample. The chain joins TRBV11-3 to TRBJ2-3, with D tentatively TRBD2 (7 bases). The CDR3 length is 15 residues. Germline V gives CDR1 SGHNT, CDR2 YENEEA. CDR3: CASGKGGSSTDTQYF. CDR3 sequence (DNA): TGTGCCAGCGGAAAGGGGGGGTCAAGCACAGATACGCAATATTTT. Supplemented by reference TRBV11-3 and TRBJ2-3, the full variable domain reads EAGVVQSPRYKIIEKKQPVAFWCNPISGHNTLYWYLQNLGQGPELLIRYENEEAVDDSQLPKDRFSAERLKGVDSTLKIQPAELGDSAVYLCASGKGGSSTDTQYFGPGTRLTVL.

The gene calls are TRBV15 and TRBJ2-5; D call uncertain. This CDR3 has 13 residues. V was shortened by 0 bases and J by 4 bases, with 6 bases between the two germline ends. Germline CDR1 is LNHNV and CDR2 is YYDKDF (reference sequence). The CDR3 DNA is TGTGCCACCAGCAGAGAGAGGCGAGAGACCCAGTACTTC. It yields the protein CATSRERRETQYF. Combining the CDR3 with reference TRBV15 and TRBJ2-5 gives the whole variable domain DAMVIQNPRYQVTQFGKPVTLSCSQTLNHNVMYWYQQKSSQAPKLLFHYYDKDFNNEADTPDNFQSRRPNTSFCFLDIRSPGLGDTAMYLCATSRERRETQYFGPGTRLLVL.